The 24 T cell receptor beta chains below all came from one sample that was sequenced in a study of shared clonotypes between healthy human individuals. Sequencing was performed with immunoSEQ multiplex PCR; in TCRdb, only in-frame clones are kept and a portion is missing. Of some 1 million clones in the sample, roughly 80% were seen once. Sequenced: memory CD4+ T cells sorted from blood. Specified subset: CD45RA-negative fraction. These receptors came from a man between 18 and 35 years old in good health.

This clone occurred once. The chain joins TRBV6-1 to TRBJ1-2, with D possibly matching TRBD1 (5 bases). This CDR3 spans 13 amino acids. Germline V gives CDR1 MNHNS, CDR2 SASEGT. With 8 bases removed from V and 1 base from J, the gap between germline ends came to 11 bases. CDR3 DNA sequence: TGTGCCAGCGAGAGGGGAGATAACTATGGCTACACCTTC. It codes for CASERGDNYGYTF.

The chain has TRBV11-2 and TRBJ1-1; D is undetermined. The CDR3 contains 15 residues. V was trimmed by 4 bases and J by 3 bases, leaving 15 bases between them. From germline, CDR1 is SGHAT and CDR2 FQNNGV. Written as DNA, the CDR3 is TGTGCCAGCAGCTCCGCCGGCCGGGGAGACACTGAAGCTTTCTTT. Its protein product is CASSSAGRGDTEAFF. The full variable domain, in which reference TRBV11-2 and TRBJ1-1 provide the parts outside the CDR3, is EAGVAQSPRYKIIEKRQSVAFWCNPISGHATLYWYQQILGQGPKLLIQFQNNGVVDDSQLPKDRFSAERLKGVDSTLKIQPAKLEDSAVYLCASSSAGRGDTEAFFGQGTRLTVV.

V usage is TRBV15 and J usage is TRBJ1-3, with D possibly TRBD1 on 6 matching bases. This CDR3 comprises 15 residues. Germline values: CDR1 LNHNV, CDR2 YYDKDF (reference sequence). V lost 3 bases to trimming and J lost 0 bases, with 9 bases between them. The CDR3 DNA reads as TGTGCCACCAGCAGGGACAGAAACTCTGGAAACACCATATATTTT. It encodes CATSRDRNSGNTIYF. Full variable domain (rest looked up from reference TRBV15 and TRBJ1-3): DAMVIQNPRYQVTQFGKPVTLSCSQTLNHNVMYWYQQKSSQAPKLLFHYYDKDFNNEADTPDNFQSRRPNTSFCFLDIRSPGLGDTAMYLCATSRDRNSGNTIYFGEGSWLTVV.

Worth noting for this clone: A read error may produce the germline difference seen at one junction end. This sequence joins TRBV29-1 and TRBJ1-2; no reliable D call. The CDR3 loop spans 14 amino acids. CDR1 and CDR2 from the germline V gene are SQVTM and ANQGSEA. The CDR3 protein is CSVDVSGSTYDYTF. DNA for the CDR3: TGCAGCGTTGACGTTTCGGGCAGCACATATGACTACACCTTC.

This clone was seen more than once but under ten times. The rearrangement uses TRBV12-1 and TRBJ2-3; the table's D call, TRBD2, was not checked against the DNA. TRBV12-1 is labeled a pseudogene. The CDR3 has 16 amino acids. The DNA of the CDR3 is TGTGCCAGCAGCTCCCTAGCGGGGGAGACCACAGATACGCAGTATTTT. Translating it yields CASSSLAGETTDTQYF.

V is TRBV28 and J is TRBJ1-5; weak D call: TRBD1 (6 bases). Germline-derived CDR1 and CDR2 are MDHEN and SYDVKM. The CDR3 runs 16 residues. V lost 5 bases and J lost 5, with 19 bases in between. In nucleotides, the CDR3 is TGTGCCAGCAGTGCCAAACAGGGTGAGTGGTATCAGCCCCAGCATTTT. The encoded protein is CASSAKQGEWYQPQHF. Looking up the rest from reference TRBV28 and TRBJ1-5 gives the full variable domain: DVKVTQSSRYLVKRTGEKVFLECVQDMDHENMFWYRQDPGLGLRLIYFSYDVKMKEKGDIPEGYSVSREKKERFSLILESASTNQTSMYLCASSAKQGEWYQPQHFGDGTRLSIL.

The count of this clone is one. This chain connects TRBV19 to TRBJ1-2; weak D call: TRBD1 (5 bases). Germline values: CDR1 LNHDA, CDR2 SQIVND (reference sequence). The V gene lost 5 bases and the J gene lost 2 bases, with 12 bases spanning the gap. There are 14 residues in the CDR3. The CDR3 reads CASSPTGGNYGYTF. CDR3 bases: TGTGCCAGTAGTCCAACCGGGGGGAACTATGGCTACACCTTC.

The chain recombines TRBV7-2 with TRBJ2-7, with D uncertain. This CDR3 contains 16 residues. Germline V gives CDR1 SGHTA, CDR2 FQGNSA. V shed 0 bases and J shed 3 bases, with 15 bases lying between them. CDR3 DNA sequence: TGTGCCAGCAGCTTAGCGGTTTCTCAGACATACTACGAGCAGTACTTC. It translates to CASSLAVSQTYYEQYF. The whole variable domain, remainder taken from reference TRBV7-2 and TRBJ2-7, is GAGVSQSPSNKVTEKGKDVELRCDPISGHTALYWYRQSLGQGLEFLIYFQGNSAPDKSGLPSDRFSAERTGGSVSTLTIQRTQQEDSAVYLCASSLAVSQTYYEQYFGPGTRLTVT.

V gene TRBV5-4 combines with J gene TRBJ1-2, with 9 nucleotides matching TRBD1. CDR1 and CDR2 from the germline V gene are SGHNT and YYREEE (reference sequence). With 3 bases clipped from V and 3 bases from J, the junction kept 9 bases outside the gene matches. There are 16 residues in the CDR3. The CDR3 sequence is CASSYDRGVSDYGYTF. The CDR3 DNA follows: TGTGCCAGCAGCTACGACAGGGGGGTTAGCGACTATGGCTACACCTTC.

This sequence joins TRBV2 and TRBJ2-2; 8 nucleotides align to TRBD2. From germline, CDR1 is SNHLY and CDR2 FYNNEI. The CDR3 loop spans 15 amino acids. J gave up 7 bases and V 5 bases, and 9 bases lay outside the gene matches. Written as DNA, the CDR3 is TGTGCCAGCAGTTCAGCGGGAGCCCCGGGCGGGGAGCTGTTTTTT. Translating gives CASSSAGAPGGELFF.

V gene TRBV9 combines with J gene TRBJ2-1, with 9 bases that match TRBD2. The trim removed 3 bases at V and 2 bases at J, leaving 3 bases unmatched. Germline lookup yields CDR1 SGDLS and CDR2 YYNGEE. This CDR3 has 15 residues. The CDR3 region has the DNA TGTGCCAGCAGCGATAGCGGGAGCCCCTACAATGAGCAGTTCTTC. Its protein is CASSDSGSPYNEQFF.

The V and J genes are TRBV6-1 and TRBJ2-7; no definite D call. The length of the CDR3 is 13 residues. Germline V gives CDR1 MNHNS, CDR2 SASEGT. V lost 4 bases to trimming and J lost 5 bases, with 12 bases between them. The CDR3 coding sequence is TGTGCCAGCAGTGGCCGTGGTGTCAACGAGCAGTACTTC. Its protein product is CASSGRGVNEQYF.

In regard to this clone: This may stem from a read error, because a much larger clone lies one nucleotide away. The gene calls are TRBV5-8 and TRBJ1-1, with no clear D. This CDR3 is built from 13 residues. The germline V and J ends were trimmed by 2 bases and 1 base, with 6 bases remaining between them. Per the germline V gene, CDR1 is SGHTS and CDR2 is YDEGEE. CDR3 residues: CASSFTRNTEAFF. Here the CDR3 DNA reads TGTGCCAGCAGCTTTACACGGAACACTGAAGCTTTCTTT.

The chain employs TRBV10-3 and TRBJ2-1, with 10 positions matching TRBD2. The CDR3 contains 15 residues. Germline lookup yields CDR1 ENHRY and CDR2 SYGVKD. V shed 6 bases and J 7 bases; nucleotides not matched to a gene: 9. The CDR3 coding sequence is TGTGCCATCAGCTCCGGGACTAGCGTTACGAATGAGCAGTTCTTC. This encodes CAISSGTSVTNEQFF.

V usage is TRBV29-1 and J usage is TRBJ2-1; D may be TRBD1 or TRBD2 (6 bases each). Trimming removed 4 bases from V and 4 bases from J, with 11 bases in between. Per germline, CDR1 SQVTM and CDR2 ANQGSEA. The CDR3 contains 13 residues. The CDR3 DNA sequence: TGCAGCGTTGCGGGGGACATGTACAATGAGCAGTTCTTC. Translated, it gives CSVAGDMYNEQFF.

The rearrangement joins TRBV19 to TRBJ1-1; the D gene is possibly TRBD1 (5 bases). This CDR3 contains 13 residues. The germline V gene encodes CDR1 LNHDA and CDR2 SQIVND (reference sequence). Trimming shortened V by 6 bases and J by 3 bases, and 11 bases separated the two germline ends. For the CDR3, the DNA is TGTGCCAGTAGAGCCCCGGGGGACACTGAAGCTTTCTTT. Protein product: CASRAPGDTEAFF.

This chain links TRBV6-1 with TRBJ1-3; D perhaps matches TRBD1 (5 bases). Germline CDR1 reads MNHNS; CDR2 reads SASEGT. V lost 2 bases, J lost 3 bases, and 5 bases lay in between. This CDR3 is 13 amino acids long. CDR3 coding DNA: TGTGCCAGCAGTGAACAGGGTGGAAACACCATATATTTT. It translates to CASSEQGGNTIYF.

This clone appeared a single time. The gene calls are TRBV5-4 and TRBJ1-5; unclear D gene. This CDR3 comprises 13 residues. V lost 2 bases and J 6 bases, leaving 9 bases between the germline ends. Germline values: CDR1 SGHNT, CDR2 YYREEE (reference sequence). The CDR3, as DNA: TGTGCCAGCAGCTTAGACTCAACTCAGCCCCAGCATTTT. It specifies CASSLDSTQPQHF.

V is TRBV30 and J is TRBJ2-7; 7 nucleotides match TRBD1. CDR3 length equals 15 residues. Looked up from germline, CDR1 is GTSNPN and CDR2 is SVGIG (reference sequence). The V segment lost 0 bases and the J segment 5 bases; nucleotides outside the gene matches: 10. This CDR3 is CAWSVLRTGAHEQYF. DNA for the CDR3: TGTGCCTGGAGTGTACTGAGGACAGGAGCCCACGAGCAGTACTTC.

A remark on this clone: The sample has other DNA sequences that encode this CDR3 too. The genes are TRBV7-2 and TRBJ2-5; 7 bases line up with TRBD2. The CDR3 is 14 residues long. With V trimmed by 1 base and J by 5 bases, 4 bases remained unmatched. In germline, CDR1 is SGHTA, CDR2 FQGNSA. CDR3 sequence reads: CASSLGPGRETQYF. DNA for the CDR3: TGTGCCAGCAGCTTAGGGCCCGGGAGGGAGACCCAGTACTTC.

The chain uses TRBV27 and TRBJ1-6; D is unresolved. Germline values: CDR1 MNHEY, CDR2 SMNVEV (reference sequence). The V gene lost 4 bases and the J gene lost 10 bases, with 8 bases spanning the gap. The CDR3 totals 12 residues. CDR3 protein: CASSSGMSPLHF. The CDR3 nucleotides are TGTGCCAGCAGTTCGGGAATGTCACCCCTCCACTTT.

The chain links TRBV7-2 to TRBJ2-3; D not certain. This CDR3 spans 16 amino acids. The V end was cut by 5 bases, the J end by 2 bases, with 17 bases between. The germline V gene encodes CDR1 SGHTA and CDR2 FQGNSA. The CDR3 DNA reads as TGTGCCAGCAGCCCGGGCGCGTCTGTTATCACAGATACGCAGTATTTT. It yields the protein CASSPGASVITDTQYF.

The chain employs TRBV27 and TRBJ1-4; 8 nucleotides agree with TRBD1. CDR3 length: 14 residues. The trim removed 7 bases at V and 10 bases at J, leaving 11 bases unmatched. The V gene's germline CDR1 is MNHEY and CDR2 SMNVEV (reference sequence). In nucleotides, the CDR3 is TGTGCCAGCAAAGAAGACAGGGGCGGCGGAAAACTGTTTTTT. Translation: CASKEDRGGGKLFF.

The V gene is TRBV13, the J gene TRBJ2-7; 11 bases are a match to TRBD2. CDR1 is PRHDT and CDR2 is FYEKMQ in the germline V gene (reference sequence). The trim removed 2 bases at V and 4 bases at J, leaving 4 bases unmatched. This CDR3 spans 15 amino acids. In DNA form, the CDR3 reads TGTGCCAGCAGCTTATGGATAGCGGGAGGGTACGAGCAGTACTTC. Its protein product is CASSLWIAGGYEQYF. Filled out from reference TRBV13 and TRBJ2-7, the complete variable domain reads AAGVIQSPRHLIKEKRETATLKCYPIPRHDTVYWYQQGPGQDPQFLISFYEKMQSDKGSIPDRFSAQQFSDYHSELNMSSLELGDSALYFCASSLWIAGGYEQYFGPGTRLTVT.